A selection of T cell receptor beta chains follows, all from one sample in a study of cytomegalovirus exposure and HLA in healthy donors. Using immunoSEQ multiplex PCR, the repertoire was profiled, and TCRdb retains in-frame clones only, with some absent. The table has more than 50,000 clones, approximately 70% seen once. Sequencing was performed on PBMCs. The receptors were sampled from a woman in her forties or fifties in good health and CMV-seropositive. CDR3s leave out the opening cysteine and the closing phenylalanine or tryptophan. A D gene is named only where the DNA matches it firmly.

TRBJ2-4 | TRBV19 | TRBD1 | ASSNRGADIQY
TRBJ2-1 | TRBV28 | TRBD2 | ASSLGGDSYNEQF
TRBJ1-2 | TRBV14 | . | ASSQDRSGFYGYT
TRBJ1-3 | TRBV2 | . | ASTKGGSGNTIY
TRBJ2-7 | TRBV6-6 | . | ASTWPGSHEQY
TRBJ2-7 | TRBV6-1 | . | ASSEVEGQDEQY
TRBJ1-1 | TRBV18 | . | ASSFGRGNTEAF
TRBJ2-2 | TRBV7-3 | . | ASSPTGTRGTGELF
TRBJ2-7 | TRBV6-5 | TRBD2 | ASRGGPANEQY
TRBJ2-5 | TRBV7-8 | . | ASSSLASGERETQY
TRBJ2-1 | TRBV6-1 | TRBD1 | ASSMGDREF
TRBJ2-5 | TRBV2 | TRBD2 | ASTTPASGETQY
TRBJ2-5 | TRBV4-2 | . | ASSQTSFGGLETQY
TRBJ2-1 | TRBV5-6 | . | ASSPLADNEQF
TRBJ1-1 | TRBV4-1 | . | ASSQTRKGGGEDTEAF
TRBJ2-7 | TRBV9 | TRBD2 | ASSVVPGGYEQY
TRBJ1-5 | TRBV27 | TRBD1 | ASSLRNQGGQPQH
TRBJ2-7 | TRBV7-2 | TRBD2 | ASSRLAEYEQY
TRBJ1-1 | TRBV7-9 | TRBD1 | ASSPGTGAAF
. | TRBV6-1 | . | ASRPGSSYEQY
TRBJ2-3 | TRBV12-5 | . | ASASSGSTDTQY
TRBJ1-1 | TRBV4-2 | . | ASSPPSTGTEAF
TRBJ2-2 | TRBV7-2 | . | ASSSQGLNTGELF
TRBJ1-2 | TRBV28 | TRBD1 | ASSLFGQGNYGYT
TRBJ2-7 | TRBV5-8 | TRBD1 | ASSRFVGTGGHEQY
TRBJ2-1 | TRBV4-3 | . | ASSQDGTRYNEQF
TRBJ2-5 | TRBV28 | TRBD2 | ASSLNGGGPWETQY
TRBJ1-4 | TRBV11-1 | . | ASSLEATNEKLF
TRBJ2-2 | TRBV6-1 | . | ASSRTVIGELF
TRBJ2-3 | TRBV6-1 | . | ASQAVFSTDTQY
TRBJ1-6 | TRBV5-6 | . | ASRRGQILNSPLH
TRBJ2-3 | TRBV7-9 | . | ASSLVAEDTQY
TRBJ1-1 | TRBV18 | TRBD1 | ASSPGNRGLSAAF
TRBJ2-7 | TRBV2 | . | AASERESYEQY
TRBJ2-7 | TRBV4-2 | TRBD2 | ASSQDGLAGAYEQY
TRBJ2-7 | TRBV7-2 | . | ASSRDPRGAAYEQY
TRBJ2-7 | TRBV4-3 | TRBD1 | ASSQPGQGAHEQY
TRBJ1-1 | TRBV4-1 | . | ASSQDAGTEAF
TRBJ1-4 | TRBV28 | . | ASSLRYRELF
TRBJ2-7 | TRBV5-6 | . | ASSWTGGRLLAEQY
TRBJ1-2 | TRBV28 | . | ACDRLNYGYT
TRBJ2-2 | TRBV6-5 | . | ASLRGHTGELF
TRBJ1-4 | TRBV6-5 | . | ASSYGGTMEKLF
TRBJ2-6 | TRBV6-4 | . | ASSDTSSGANVLT
TRBJ1-5 | TRBV27 | . | ASSRTANNQPQH
TRBJ2-7 | TRBV14 | TRBD1 | ASSQWDRVNEQY
TRBJ1-1 | TRBV18 | . | ASSHGGTEAF
TRBJ2-5 | TRBV27 | TRBD2 | ASSQLAGGQETQY
TRBJ1-5 | TRBV19 | . | ASSIVPTNQPQH
TRBJ1-2 | TRBV28 | . | ASSLLGRGYT
TRBJ2-5 | TRBV7-2 | TRBD2 | ASRAGTSGGQETQY
TRBJ2-2 | TRBV4-3 | . | ASSHVSFDRSTGELF
TRBJ1-2 | TRBV7-9 | . | ASSLAGGYGYT
TRBJ2-3 | TRBV7-8 | . | ASSLGGGVYTDTQY
TRBJ2-5 | TRBV5-6 | . | ASSFQGGAQETQY
TRBJ1-5 | TRBV10-1 | . | ASSERGTRASNQPQH
TRBJ2-3 | TRBV7-7 | . | ASSLLSSRADTQY
TRBJ2-3 | TRBV7-2 | . | ASSPGFHTDTQY